This TCR beta chain was profiled in a study of T cell responses to AZD1222 COVID-19 vaccine. Overall study findings and caveats: Targeting of unmutated variant regions was reportedly seen in nearly half of spike-specific TCRs. Clonal diversity was possibly underestimated, and the donors were mostly white British, with more females. At baseline, just 5 or 6 AZD1222 recipients tested seropositive. With two AZD1222 doses given, Spike-specific TCR breadth and depth both rose.

The table came from immunoSEQ multiplex PCR; TCRdb's copy has only in-frame clones and leaves some out. The sample yields approximately 160,000 clones, around 89% seen once. This clone was detected only once. Its antigen is still unknown. The length of the CDR3 is 16 residues. Trimming at V came to 2 bases and at J to 4 bases, leaving 3 bases not matched to a gene. Germline V CDR1 and CDR2: LNHNV, YYDKDF (reference sequence). The chain employs TRBV15 and TRBJ2-1; 12 bases match TRBD2. The sample consisted of peripheral blood, taken on day 0 of MenACWY control vaccination. This TCR was recovered from an adult in good health. The CDR3, as DNA: TGTGCCACCAGCAGACGGACTAGCGGGGAATACAATGAGCAGTTCTTC. Translating gives CATSRRTSGEYNEQFF.